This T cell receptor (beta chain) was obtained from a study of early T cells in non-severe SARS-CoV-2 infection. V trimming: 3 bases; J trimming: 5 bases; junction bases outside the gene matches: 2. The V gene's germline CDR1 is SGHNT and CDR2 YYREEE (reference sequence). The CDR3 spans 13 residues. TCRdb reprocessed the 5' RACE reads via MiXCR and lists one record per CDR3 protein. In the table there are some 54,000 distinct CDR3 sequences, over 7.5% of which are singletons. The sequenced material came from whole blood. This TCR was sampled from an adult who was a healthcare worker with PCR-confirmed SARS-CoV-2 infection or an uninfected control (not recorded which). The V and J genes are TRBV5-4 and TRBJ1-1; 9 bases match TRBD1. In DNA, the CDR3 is TGTGCCAGCAGCTACGACAGGGGGACTGAAGCTTTCTTT. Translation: CASSYDRGTEAFF. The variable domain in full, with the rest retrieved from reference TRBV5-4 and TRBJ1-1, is ETGVTQSPTHLIKTRGQQVTLRCSSQSGHNTVSWYQQALGQGPQFIFQYYREEENGRGNFPPRFSGLQFPNYSSELNVNALELDDSALYLCASSYDRGTEAFFGQGTRLTVV.